This T cell receptor beta chain was obtained from a study of blood T cell repertoires in COVID-19. Whole-study context: T cells, B-cell-depleted T cells, or PBMCs supplied cDNA or gDNA.

As handled by the study authors: The authors estimated nucleated cell counts from reference gene primer amplification. Profiled with immunoSEQ multiplex PCR; TCRdb holds only in-frame clones, not every one. The V and J calls and clone size come from that table; D and trimming were worked out from the DNA. The sample contains 15,000 to 25,000 clones, around 84% of which appear only once. Per germline, CDR1 SGDLS and CDR2 YYNGEE. CDR3 length equals 13 residues. Trimming shortened V by 4 bases and J by 1 base, and 8 bases separated the two germline ends. Specimen: peripheral blood. V gene TRBV9 combines with J gene TRBJ1-1; maybe TRBD1 (5 bases). This receptor was identified in a human donor with active COVID-19. The donor label of this sample is uncertain. The CDR3 DNA follows: TGTGCCAGCAGCCTCACAGGGAACACTGAAGCTTTCTTT. Translating it yields CASSLTGNTEAFF.